The 27 T cell receptor beta chains in this list originate from one sample, sequenced in a study of T cell responses to AZD1222 COVID-19 vaccine. Produced via immunoSEQ multiplex PCR; TCRdb's table is partial and in-frame only. This repertoire shows some 150,000 clones, more than 90% found once; its top ten account for 1.5%. The source material was peripheral blood, sampled 28 days after the second AZD1222 dose. The receptors stem from an adult who received the AZD1222 COVID-19 vaccine.

The chain recombines TRBV19 with TRBJ2-3; a possible D gene is TRBD1 (6 bases). V was pared by 5 bases and J by 0 bases, with 15 bases between. The CDR3 runs to 16 residues. The germline CDR1 and CDR2 sequences are LNHDA and SQIVND (reference sequence). CDR3 nucleotide sequence: TGTGCCAGTAGTGGCACCACAGGGCTTAGCACAGATACGCAGTATTTT. Translation: CASSGTTGLSTDTQYF.

This chain links TRBV12-3 or TRBV12-4 with TRBJ1-3; D unclear. Trimming removed 10 bases from V and 5 bases from J, with 6 bases in between. The CDR3 has 10 amino acids. The CDR3 sequence is CATSRNTIYF. The DNA of the CDR3 is TGTGCCACCTCGAGAAACACCATATATTTT.

The chain has TRBV30 and TRBJ1-1; maybe TRBD1 (6 bases). This CDR3 is 17 amino acids long. Germline assignment: CDR1 GTSNPN and CDR2 SVGIG (reference sequence). Trimming left V 2 bases short and J 6 bases short, with 25 bases between. Here the CDR3 reads CAWSWGRGLGLNSEAFF. The CDR3 coding sequence is TGTGCCTGGAGTTGGGGCCGGGGGCTGGGCTTAAACTCTGAAGCTTTCTTT.

The chain joins TRBV19 to TRBJ1-6; no definite D call. The CDR3 has 16 residues. Between the trimmed V and J ends, which lost 5 bases and 0 bases, there was a span of 11 bases. Looked up from germline, CDR1 is LNHDA and CDR2 is SQIVND (reference sequence). The CDR3, as DNA: TGTGCCAGTAGTCCTCGAGGGAGCTCCTATAATTCACCCCTCCACTTT. This encodes CASSPRGSSYNSPLHF.

The chain links TRBV5-1 to TRBJ2-2; 8 positions match TRBD1. V lost 4 bases and J lost 5; bases outside the gene matches: 4. The CDR3 consists of 14 residues. Germline-derived CDR1 and CDR2 are SGHRS and YFSETQ. The CDR3 nucleotides read TGCGCCAGCAGCCCGGGACAGGTTACCGGGGAGCTGTTTTTT. It translates to CASSPGQVTGELFF.

This clone was detected once. CDR3 DNA: TGTGCCACCAGCAGGACAGGGAGGCCCTACGAGCAGTACTTC. Protein sequence: CATSRTGRPYEQYF. The V call is TRBV15, the J call TRBJ2-7; perhaps TRBD1 as D (7 bases). The CDR3 has 14 residues. Trimming shortened V by 3 bases and J by 2 bases, and 11 bases separated the two germline ends. The germline V gene encodes CDR1 LNHNV and CDR2 YYDKDF (reference sequence).

This sequence joins TRBV20-1 and TRBJ2-1, with no clear D. This CDR3 spans 16 amino acids. CDR1 is DFQATT and CDR2 is SNEGSKA in the germline V gene (reference sequence). The V end was cut by 3 bases, the J end by 0 bases, with 15 bases between. The CDR3 region has the DNA TGCAGTGCTAGTATACTCGGCCGGAGCTCCTACAATGAGCAGTTCTTC. This gives the protein CSASILGRSSYNEQFF.

The chain is built from TRBV6-5 and TRBJ2-7; D is undetermined. The V and J ends lost 0 bases and 1 base respectively, with 1 base between them. CDR3 length: 12 amino acids. Germline-derived CDR1 and CDR2 are MNHEY and SVGAGI. The CDR3 nucleotides are TGTGCCAGCAGTTACTCGTCCTACGAGCAGTACTTC. This sequence encodes CASSYSSYEQYF.

The chain recombines TRBV7-9 with TRBJ1-4; D is perhaps TRBD1 (5 bases). CDR3 size: 14 residues. The V gene lost 1 base and the J gene lost 7 bases, with 10 bases spanning the gap. Germline V gene sequence: CDR1 SEHNR, CDR2 FQNEAQ (reference sequence). CDR3 bases: TGTGCCAGCAGCTTAGACCCCCAGGGTGAAAAACTGTTTTTT. This codes for CASSLDPQGEKLFF.

The chain is built from TRBV3-1 (or the pseudogene TRBV3-2) and TRBJ1-1; tentatively, D is TRBD1 (6 bases). CDR3 length: 11 amino acids. V shed 6 bases and J shed 6 bases, with 8 bases lying between them. In germline, CDR1 is LGHDT, CDR2 YNNKEL (reference sequence). This CDR3 reads CASRRGSEAFF. Here the CDR3 DNA reads TGTGCCAGCAGGAGGGGGTCTGAAGCTTTCTTT.

J is TRBJ1-5 and V is TRBV4-1; TRBD1 matches at 7 bases. Per germline, CDR1 MGHRA and CDR2 YSYEKL. V gave up 3 bases and J gave up 3 bases; unmatched junction bases: 5. This CDR3 is built from 15 residues. CDR3 amino acids: CASSHRDSDNQPQHF. The CDR3 nucleotides are TGCGCCAGCAGCCACCGGGACAGCGACAATCAGCCCCAGCATTTT.

The chain employs TRBV5-6 and TRBJ1-5; tentatively, D is TRBD1 (5 bases). The CDR3 extends over 15 amino acids. The germline CDR1 and CDR2 sequences are SGHDT and YYEEEE. V was trimmed by 0 bases and J by 2 bases, leaving 9 bases between them. DNA of the CDR3: TGTGCCAGCAGCTTGGAAGGGGCGCGCAATCAGCCCCAGCATTTT. Residues: CASSLEGARNQPQHF.

The V and J genes are TRBV7-6 and TRBJ1-6, with 7 positions matching TRBD1. The CDR3 loop spans 16 amino acids. Trimming took 5 bases from V and 9 from J; bases not matched to a gene: 13. Germline assignment: CDR1 SGHVS and CDR2 FNYEAQ. The DNA of the CDR3 is TGTGCCAGCAGCCCAGGACAGGCGGGTTCGGGTTCACCCCTCCACTTT. Protein sequence: CASSPGQAGSGSPLHF.

The chain has TRBV30 and TRBJ2-7; maybe TRBD2 (6 bases). CDR1 GTSNPN and CDR2 SVGIG come from the germline V gene (reference sequence). The CDR3 extends over 12 amino acids. The V end was cut by 5 bases, the J end by 2 bases, with 10 bases between. The CDR3 here is CAWAEGPYEQYF. CDR3 DNA: TGTGCCTGGGCGGAGGGCCCCTACGAGCAGTACTTC.

This sequence joins TRBV30 and TRBJ2-1; 7 bases agree with TRBD2. In germline, CDR1 is GTSNPN, CDR2 SVGIG (reference sequence). The length of the CDR3 is 11 residues. Losses at the gene ends were 3 bases for V and 12 bases for J; bases not matched to a gene: 5. CDR3 in amino acids: CAWRSTSRQFF. DNA of the CDR3: TGTGCCTGGAGGTCGACTAGCAGGCAGTTCTTC.

This clone showed up just once. The V gene is TRBV27, the J gene TRBJ2-3; D gene unclear. Germline assignment: CDR1 MNHEY and CDR2 SMNVEV (reference sequence). The CDR3 has 13 residues. The V and J ends lost 2 bases and 2 bases respectively, with 5 bases between them. Here the CDR3 reads CASSLRSTDTQYF. The CDR3 bases are TGTGCCAGCAGTTTAAGGTCCACAGATACGCAGTATTTT.

The chain joins TRBV7-9 to TRBJ2-7; D is perhaps TRBD1 (6 bases). Germline values: CDR1 SEHNR, CDR2 FQNEAQ (reference sequence). The CDR3 is made up of 12 amino acids. Trimming took 6 bases from V and 6 from J, leaving 12 bases between them. The CDR3 protein is CASRSGVGEQYF. The CDR3 DNA sequence: TGTGCCAGCAGATCAGGGGTGGGCGAGCAGTACTTC.

The chain combines TRBV13 with TRBJ1-5; possible D gene TRBD1, 5 bases. The V end was cut by 5 bases, the J end by 6 bases, with 11 bases between. Germline V CDR1 and CDR2: PRHDT, FYEKMQ (reference sequence). This CDR3 is 13 amino acids long. CDR3 loop: CASSEGAGQPQHF. The DNA of the CDR3 is TGTGCCAGCAGCGAAGGGGCGGGTCAGCCCCAGCATTTT.

V is TRBV7-7 and J is TRBJ2-5; the D gene is possibly TRBD2 (5 bases). V was clipped by 2 bases and J by 5 bases, with 15 bases between them. CDR1 is SSHAT and CDR2 is FNYEAQ in the germline V gene (reference sequence). CDR3 size: 15 residues. The chain's CDR3 is CASSLFRRKEETQYF. In DNA, the CDR3 is TGTGCCAGCAGCTTATTTAGGAGGAAAGAGGAGACCCAGTACTTC. Based on the CDR3 plus reference TRBV7-7 and TRBJ2-5, the full variable domain is GAGVSQSPRYKVTKRGQDVTLRCDPISSHATLYWYQQALGQGPEFLTYFNYEAQPDKSGLPSDRFSAERPEGSISTLTIQRTEQRDSAMYRCASSLFRRKEETQYFGPGTRLLVL.

This chain uses TRBV7-2 with TRBJ1-2; D is uncertain. The germline V gene has CDR1 SGHTA and CDR2 FQGNSA. Trimming cost V 0 bases and J 2 bases, with 7 bases left between them. The CDR3 totals 14 residues. CDR3 residues: CASSLAGSNYGYTF. DNA for the CDR3: TGTGCCAGCAGCTTAGCAGGGTCCAACTATGGCTACACCTTC.

This sequence joins TRBV19 and TRBJ2-1; the D call may be TRBD1 or TRBD2 (5 bases each). Trimming took off 1 base at V and 6 bases at J, with 16 bases between the two ends. From germline, CDR1 is LNHDA and CDR2 SQIVND (reference sequence). The CDR3 runs to 16 residues. CDR3 sequence: CASSIAGRGPRNEQFF. CDR3 coding DNA: TGTGCCAGTAGTATAGCGGGGCGAGGGCCCCGCAATGAGCAGTTCTTC.

The chain carries TRBV12-3 or TRBV12-4 and TRBJ2-5; D gene uncertain. The CDR3 consists of 11 residues. V lost 6 bases, J lost 10 bases, and 12 bases lay in between. CDR3 region: CASRGPGDQYF. DNA for the CDR3: TGTGCCAGCAGAGGCCCTGGGGACCAGTACTTC.

The rearrangement links TRBV7-9 to TRBJ2-1, with 9 bases lining up with TRBD1. V shed 3 bases, J shed 3 bases, and the junction held 3 bases outside the gene matches. This CDR3 is built from 15 residues. Per the germline V gene, CDR1 is SEHNR and CDR2 is FQNEAQ (reference sequence). The CDR3 region is CASSFTGQGYNEQFF. In DNA form, the CDR3 reads TGTGCCAGCAGCTTTACGGGACAGGGCTACAATGAGCAGTTCTTC. Based on the CDR3 plus reference TRBV7-9 and TRBJ2-1, the full variable domain is DTGVSQNPRHKITKRGQNVTFRCDPISEHNRLYWYRQTLGQGPEFLTYFQNEAQLEKSRLLSDRFSAERPKGSFSTLEIQRTEQGDSAMYLCASSFTGQGYNEQFFGPGTRLTVL.

This clone was found a few times. V usage is TRBV3-1 (or the pseudogene TRBV3-2) and J usage is TRBJ1-2; tentatively, D is TRBD1 (5 bases). Trimming left V 3 bases short and J 1 base short, with 9 bases between. The CDR3 has 14 amino acids. Germline CDR1 and CDR2: LGHDT and YNNKEL (reference sequence). The CDR3 DNA follows: TGTGCCAGCAGCCATCTGGGACTTAACTATGGCTACACCTTC. Its protein product is CASSHLGLNYGYTF.

The chain carries TRBV5-1 and TRBJ1-6; the D is unclear. The ends were cut back, 4 bases at V and 7 bases at J, with 15 bases in the middle. Germline V CDR1 and CDR2: SGHRS, YFSETQ. The CDR3 is 15 amino acids. DNA for the CDR3: TGCGCCAGCAGCCCGAACGCGGGTTTCAATTCACCCCTCCACTTT. This codes for CASSPNAGFNSPLHF. Drawing the rest from reference TRBV5-1 and TRBJ1-6, the complete variable domain is KAGVTQTPRYLIKTRGQQVTLSCSPISGHRSVSWYQQTPGQGLQFLFEYFSETQRNKGNFPGRFSGRQFSNSRSEMNVSTLELGDSALYLCASSPNAGFNSPLHFGNGTRLTVT.

The chain links TRBV14 to TRBJ2-7; D unclear. V lost 1 base to trimming and J lost 0 bases, with 10 bases between them. The CDR3 extends over 15 amino acids. Germline loops: CDR1 SGHDN, CDR2 FVKESK. CDR3 nucleotides: TGTGCCAGCAGCCAAGGGCCCCCCCCCTCCTACGAGCAGTACTTC. It specifies CASSQGPPPSYEQYF. Full variable domain (missing parts from reference TRBV14 and TRBJ2-7): EAGVTQFPSHSVIEKGQTVTLRCDPISGHDNLYWYRRVMGKEIKFLLHFVKESKQDESGMPNNRFLAERTGGTYSTLKVQPAELEDSGVYFCASSQGPPPSYEQYFGPGTRLTVT.

CDR3 sequence: CASSLGPGGNDEQFF. For the CDR3, the DNA is TGTGCCAGCAGTTTAGGGCCAGGGGGGAATGATGAGCAGTTCTTC. The V call is TRBV28, the J call TRBJ2-1; weak D call: TRBD1 (7 bases). The CDR3 covers 15 residues. Germline CDR1 is MDHEN and CDR2 is SYDVKM. Trimming removed 2 bases at V and 8 bases at J, with 16 bases between.